This T cell receptor (delta chain) appears in the sequencing data of a study of human gamma delta and Vdelta1 T cells (dated by TCRdb to between 2018 and 2020). Regarding the study in general: The study examined Delta One T cells, which are Vd1+ gamma-delta T cells, as cytotoxic effectors against acute myeloid leukemia.

Library creation used PCR. These reads were obtained on an Illumina MiSeq. Via CATT, TCRdb reprocessed the public reads, and rows with identical DNA were then joined. This sample has 3,500 to 4,500 delta-chain clones in its table, and 20% to 30% of those were observed once. The ten top clones hold 69% of the sample. This clone has a handful of counts. The target of this receptor is not known. Sequence at one end of the junction differs from germline and may be a read error. The CDR3 goes from the cysteine to the phenylalanine over 17 residues. CDR3 DNA only is kept here, 51 bases in frame from base 1. Taken from the germline V gene, the CDR1 and CDR2 loops are TSWWSYY and QGS.

The V and J segments used are TRDV1 and TRDJ1; 11 bases in between match TRDD3. This receptor was obtained from a human donor in good health. The sample consisted of naive CD27+ Vdelta1 gamma-delta T cells from blood. The nucleotides are TGTGCTCTTGGGGAACTCCACTGGGGGATAAGGACCGATAAGCTCATCTTT. Its amino acids are CALGELHWGIRTDKLIF.